The rows below give T cell receptor beta chains drawn from one sample of a study of OX40 agonist ivuxolimab in advanced cancers. Produced via immunoSEQ multiplex PCR; TCRdb's table is partial and in-frame only. The table has 70,000 or so clones, more than 70% seen once. The sample consisted of CD4+ or CD8+ T cells sorted from blood, taken in a trial of the OX40 agonist ivuxolimab. The receptor set was obtained from an adult with an advanced solid tumor such as melanoma, head and neck, liver or kidney cancer. Both conserved end residues are part of each CDR3. A D gene is named only where the DNA matches it firmly. Expanded clones get a size class; other rows say once, few or many, or leave the size out.

.	TRBV2	.	TRBJ2-2	TGTGCCAGCACTCTCACCCGGACTGCGAACACCGGGGAGCTGTTTTTT	CASTLTRTANTGELFF
.	TRBV6-6	.	TRBJ1-1	TGTGCCAGCACCCTCCGGAACCAAGCTTTCTTT	CASTLRNQAFF
TRBD1	TRBV28	.	TRBJ1-1	TGTGCCAGCACCCTACAGGGGGCCGGCACTGAAGCTTTCTTT	CASTLQGAGTEAFF
TRBD1	TRBV19	.	TRBJ1-5	TGTGCCAGTAGTACCCAGGGGGGGATAAGTCAGCCCCAGCATTTT	CASSTQGGISQPQHF
TRBD2	TRBV6-5	few	TRBJ2-2	TGTGCCAGCAGTTACGGCGGGAGGACTACCGGGGAGCTGTTTTTT	CASSYGGRTTGELFF
.	TRBV7-9	.	TRBJ2-3	TGTGCCAGCAGCTTAGTTTTGGGGTTCACAGATACGCAGTATTTT	CASSLVLGFTDTQYF
.	TRBV11-1	.	TRBJ2-1	TGTGCCAGCAGTAGACCGGGACGCCTCAATGAGCAGTTCTTC	CASSRPGRLNEQFF
TRBD1	TRBV12-5	.	TRBJ1-2	TGTGCTAGTGGGAGTACCGGGACAGGGGACGGTGGCTACACCTTC	CASGSTGTGDGGYTF
TRBD2	TRBV11-2	few	TRBJ2-5	TGTGCCAGCAACCTTGGGGGGAGGGGCAATCAAGAGACCCAGTACTTC	CASNLGGRGNQETQYF
TRBD1	TRBV25-1	.	TRBJ2-7	TGTGCCAGCAGCAAACAGGGGGCCTACGAGCAGTACTTC	CASSKQGAYEQYF
.	TRBV21-1	.	TRBJ1-5	TGTGCCAGGCCGGAGGGATATTTGGGCAATCAGCCCCAGCATTTT	CARPEGYLGNQPQHF
TRBD1	TRBV6-1	few	TRBJ2-7	TGTGCCAGCAGTGAACCCCAGGGGGCTGCGAGAGAGCAGTACTTC	CASSEPQGAAREQYF
TRBD2	TRBV7-2	.	TRBJ2-1	TGTGCCAGCAGCTCTACCGGGACTAGCAGGTGGAATGAGCAGTTCTTC	CASSSTGTSRWNEQFF
.	TRBV6-5	.	TRBJ2-7	TGTGCCAGCAGTTACGGGAACAGGCTCCAGGGTAGCGAGCAGTACTTC	CASSYGNRLQGSEQYF
.	TRBV2	.	TRBJ2-7	TGTGCCAGCAGTGAATGGGACAACTCCTACGAGCAGTACTTC	CASSEWDNSYEQYF
TRBD2	TRBV6-5	.	TRBJ2-7	TGTGCCAGCAGTTCCCGGGGGGCTAGCGGGAGCTACGAGCAGTACTTC	CASSSRGASGSYEQYF
.	TRBV6-1	once	TRBJ1-2	TGTGCCAGCAGTGAAGCGCTTCGTGGCAGGGGCACCGCCAGTGGCTACACCTTC	CASSEALRGRGTASGYTF
TRBD1	TRBV19	.	TRBJ2-4	TGTGCCAGTAGTAGGAGTGACAGGGGTTCGGTGGGAAACATTCAGTACTTC	CASSRSDRGSVGNIQYF
TRBD1	TRBV7-8	.	TRBJ1-6	TGTGCCAGCAGCTCGGGACAGTATAATTCACCCCTCCACTTT	CASSSGQYNSPLHF
TRBD1	TRBV28	.	TRBJ1-1	TGTGCCAGCAGTTTCAGGGGGCGTGGGTTCACTGAAGCTTTCTTT	CASSFRGRGFTEAFF
.	TRBV28	.	TRBJ2-5	TGTGCCAGCGCGGCAGGGTGGGAGACCCAGTACTTC	CASAAGWETQYF
.	TRBV9	once	TRBJ1-5	TGTGCCAGCAGCGTAGTTCCGAATCAGCCCCAGCATTTT	CASSVVPNQPQHF
.	TRBV19	once	TRBJ1-1	TGTGCCAGTATTGACAGGCCTGGGGACACTGAAGCTTTCTTT	CASIDRPGDTEAFF
.	TRBV19	.	TRBJ1-2	TGTGCCAGTAGTATAACCAAACTGGGAGGCTACACCTTC	CASSITKLGGYTF
.	TRBV18	.	TRBJ2-2	TGTGCCAGCTCACTTGAATCGGGGGCCGGGGAGCTGTTTTTT	CASSLESGAGELFF
.	TRBV19	.	TRBJ1-1	TGTGCCAGTAGTAAATCACAGACAGCCGGGAACACTGAAGCTTTCTTT	CASSKSQTAGNTEAFF
.	TRBV25-1	.	TRBJ2-2	TGTGCCAGCAGTGAATACTACCCGAACACCGGGGAGCTGTTTTTT	CASSEYYPNTGELFF
TRBD2	TRBV25-1	.	TRBJ2-7	TGTGCCAGCGACCCGGGGGGGCTCGTAGGTAGCTACGAGCAGTACTTC	CASDPGGLVGSYEQYF
TRBD1	TRBV14	.	TRBJ2-7	TGTGCCAGCAGCCCAGGGACAGGGGTTGGTTGGACCGAGCAGTACTTC	CASSPGTGVGWTEQYF
TRBD2	TRBV4-2	.	TRBJ2-1	TGTGCCAGCAGCCAAGATGTATCCGGGAGGGCGGGGAATGAGCAGTTCTTC	CASSQDVSGRAGNEQFF